The present T cell receptor beta chain was sequenced within a study of blood T cell repertoires in COVID-19. For the study at large: Specimens from acute and convalescent COVID-19 originated in the United States, Italy and Spain.

In the original analysis: Scientists estimated how many nucleated cells there were by amplifying reference gene primers. Here immunoSEQ multiplex PCR was the method, and the copy in TCRdb shows in-frame clones only, minus some. V, J and clone size were drawn from that table, and D and trimming were deduced from the DNA. The sample comprises about 200,000 clones, 80% to 90% of which are singletons, and around 13% rests with the top ten. CDR3 length: 15 residues. Per the germline V gene, CDR1 is SGHRS and CDR2 is YFSETQ. Trimming cost V 4 bases and J 15 bases; bases outside gene matches: 14. The chain joins TRBV5-1 to TRBJ2-2, with 11 bases lining up with TRBD1. The sequence came from a human donor in a cohort sampled during active COVID-19. The sequenced sample consisted of peripheral blood. CDR3 sequence: CASSTGQGAFPLVFF. The CDR3 DNA is TGCGCCAGCAGCACTGGACAGGGGGCCTTCCCTTTGGTGTTTTTT.